This is a list of T cell receptor beta chains from one sample in a study of shared clonotypes between healthy human individuals. Using immunoSEQ multiplex PCR, the repertoire was profiled, and TCRdb retains in-frame clones only, with some absent. In the table there are around 2,000,000 clones, over 85% of which are singletons. The sequenced material came from naive CD8+ T cells sorted from blood. Receptor source: a man younger than 35 in good health. Each CDR3 is given with its conserved first and last residue. Fields, in order: CDR3 protein, CDR3 DNA, V gene, D gene, clone size, J gene. D genes are given only for firm matches. Expanded clones are given a class, and other clones once, few, many or no size at all.

CDR3aa: CASSVAAGPQYF
CDR3nt: TGTGCCAGCAGCGTAGCAGCGGGACCGCAGTACTTC
v_gene: TRBV9
d_gene: TRBD2
abundance: -
j_gene: TRBJ2-7

CDR3aa: CASSFHRTANTEAFF
CDR3nt: TGTGCCAGCAGCTTCCACCGGACGGCGAACACTGAAGCTTTCTTT
v_gene: TRBV11-2
d_gene: -
abundance: -
j_gene: TRBJ1-1

CDR3aa: CASSPLAGPQETQYF
CDR3nt: TGTGCCAGCAGCCCTCTTGCCGGGCCCCAAGAGACCCAGTACTTC
v_gene: TRBV28
d_gene: -
abundance: -
j_gene: TRBJ2-5

CDR3aa: CASSVAGQGAPREQYF
CDR3nt: TGTGCCAGCAGCGTAGCCGGACAGGGGGCGCCGCGGGAGCAGTACTTC
v_gene: TRBV9
d_gene: TRBD1
abundance: -
j_gene: TRBJ2-7

CDR3aa: CAWSVPLGSYGYTF
CDR3nt: TGTGCCTGGAGTGTACCCCTAGGGAGCTATGGCTACACCTTC
v_gene: TRBV30
d_gene: -
abundance: -
j_gene: TRBJ1-2

CDR3aa: CASKERFGDTQYF
CDR3nt: TGCGCCAGCAAAGAGCGGTTCGGGGATACGCAGTATTTT
v_gene: TRBV4-1
d_gene: -
abundance: -
j_gene: TRBJ2-3

CDR3aa: CASSPPGGTGELFF
CDR3nt: TGTGCCAGCAGCCCTCCGGGCGGGACCGGGGAGCTGTTTTTT
v_gene: TRBV28
d_gene: -
abundance: -
j_gene: TRBJ2-2

CDR3aa: CASSFGTGVNYGYTF
CDR3nt: TGTGCCAGCAGCTTCGGGACAGGAGTTAACTATGGCTACACCTTC
v_gene: TRBV5-6
d_gene: TRBD1
abundance: once
j_gene: TRBJ1-2

CDR3aa: CASSLGTGYHYEQYF
CDR3nt: TGTGCCAGCAGCCTCGGGACAGGGTACCACTACGAGCAGTACTTC
v_gene: TRBV7-9
d_gene: TRBD1
abundance: -
j_gene: TRBJ2-7

CDR3aa: CASSSGTGPYEQYF
CDR3nt: TGTGCCAGCAGTTCCGGGACAGGGCCCTACGAGCAGTACTTC
v_gene: TRBV28
d_gene: TRBD1
abundance: -
j_gene: TRBJ2-7

CDR3aa: CASTDEWDSNEQYF
CDR3nt: TGTGCCAGCACCGACGAATGGGACAGCAACGAGCAGTACTTC
v_gene: TRBV7-8
d_gene: TRBD1
abundance: -
j_gene: TRBJ2-7

CDR3aa: CASSSGTGVEQYF
CDR3nt: TGCGCCAGCAGCTCCGGGACAGGGGTCGAGCAGTACTTC
v_gene: TRBV10-1
d_gene: TRBD1
abundance: -
j_gene: TRBJ2-7

CDR3aa: CASSEAWTAQDPLHF
CDR3nt: TGTGCCAGCAGTGAAGCGTGGACAGCGCAAGATCCCCTCCACTTT
v_gene: TRBV2
d_gene: -
abundance: few
j_gene: TRBJ1-6

CDR3aa: CASRLREPQHF
CDR3nt: TGTGCCAGCAGGTTGAGGGAGCCCCAGCATTTT
v_gene: TRBV2
d_gene: -
abundance: -
j_gene: TRBJ1-5

CDR3aa: CASSMDPQFSGNTIYF
CDR3nt: TGCGCCAGCAGCATGGACCCGCAATTCTCTGGAAACACCATATATTTT
v_gene: TRBV5-1
d_gene: -
abundance: -
j_gene: TRBJ1-3

CDR3aa: CASSYSGNHEQYF
CDR3nt: TGTGCCAGCAGTTACTCAGGGAACCACGAGCAGTACTTC
v_gene: TRBV6-6
d_gene: -
abundance: -
j_gene: TRBJ2-7

CDR3aa: CSAEDSNYGYTF
CDR3nt: TGCAGCGCCGAGGACAGTAACTATGGCTACACCTTC
v_gene: TRBV29-1
d_gene: -
abundance: -
j_gene: TRBJ1-2

CDR3aa: CASSLGGSEQYF
CDR3nt: TGTGCCAGCAGCTTGGGAGGGTCCGAGCAGTACTTC
v_gene: TRBV7-9
d_gene: TRBD2
abundance: -
j_gene: TRBJ2-7

CDR3aa: CASSATVLAKNIQYF
CDR3nt: TGTGCCAGCAGTGCTACAGTCCTAGCCAAAAACATTCAGTACTTC
v_gene: TRBV2
d_gene: -
abundance: -
j_gene: TRBJ2-4

CDR3aa: CASSFWVGTYNEQFF
CDR3nt: TGTGCCAGCAGCTTCTGGGTGGGCACCTACAATGAGCAGTTCTTC
v_gene: TRBV5-6
d_gene: -
abundance: -
j_gene: TRBJ2-1

CDR3aa: CASSYWGQAEGEAFF
CDR3nt: TGTGCCAGCAGTTACTGGGGACAGGCTGAGGGTGAAGCTTTCTTT
v_gene: TRBV6-5
d_gene: TRBD1
abundance: -
j_gene: TRBJ1-1

CDR3aa: CASSDTGAHEQYF
CDR3nt: TGCGCCAGCAGTGATACTGGGGCCCACGAGCAGTACTTC
v_gene: TRBV10-1
d_gene: -
abundance: -
j_gene: TRBJ2-7

CDR3aa: CASSVREGLRTGELFF
CDR3nt: TGTGCCAGCAGCGTAAGAGAAGGGCTTAGGACCGGGGAGCTGTTTTTT
v_gene: TRBV9
d_gene: -
abundance: -
j_gene: TRBJ2-2

CDR3aa: CACGGLTSTDTQYF
CDR3nt: TGTGCCTGTGGGGGCCTAACTAGCACAGATACGCAGTATTTT
v_gene: TRBV30
d_gene: -
abundance: -
j_gene: TRBJ2-3

CDR3aa: CASSPPSTDYEQYF
CDR3nt: TGTGCCAGCAGCCCCCCGTCGACAGATTACGAGCAGTACTTC
v_gene: TRBV5-6
d_gene: -
abundance: -
j_gene: TRBJ2-7

CDR3aa: CASSETGMVADTQYF
CDR3nt: TGTGCCAGCAGTGAGACAGGGATGGTTGCAGATACGCAGTATTTT
v_gene: TRBV2
d_gene: TRBD1
abundance: -
j_gene: TRBJ2-3

CDR3aa: CASSLGGDTRDEQYF
CDR3nt: TGTGCCAGCAGCCTAGGCGGTGACACCCGGGACGAGCAGTACTTC
v_gene: TRBV9
d_gene: -
abundance: -
j_gene: TRBJ2-7

CDR3aa: CASSLGWAASNEKLFF
CDR3nt: TGTGCCAGCAGCTTGGGTTGGGCAGCGAGTAATGAAAAACTGTTTTTT
v_gene: TRBV7-9
d_gene: -
abundance: -
j_gene: TRBJ1-4